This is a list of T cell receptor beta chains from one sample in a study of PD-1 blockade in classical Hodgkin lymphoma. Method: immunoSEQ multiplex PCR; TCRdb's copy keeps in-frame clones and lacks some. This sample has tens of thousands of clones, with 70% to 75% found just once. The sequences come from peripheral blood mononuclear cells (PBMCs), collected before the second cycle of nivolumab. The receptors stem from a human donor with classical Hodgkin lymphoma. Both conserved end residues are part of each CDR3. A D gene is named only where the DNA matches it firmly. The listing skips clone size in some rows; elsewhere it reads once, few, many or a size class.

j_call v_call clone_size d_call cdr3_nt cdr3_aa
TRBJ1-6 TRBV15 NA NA TGTGCCACCAGCAGAGAGGGAATCGGGAATTCACCCCTCCACTTT CATSREGIGNSPLHF
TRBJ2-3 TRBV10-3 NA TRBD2 TGTGCCATCAGTGAGGGCTCCCCGACTAGCGGGGGGGATGAAGGGCAGTATTTT CAISEGSPTSGGDEGQYF
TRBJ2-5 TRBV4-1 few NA TGCGCCAGCAGCCGAACCTTCGGTGACAGTGGTTGGAAGACCCAGTACTTC CASSRTFGDSGWKTQYF
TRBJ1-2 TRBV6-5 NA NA TGTGCCAGCAAAAAGGACAGTTCGGGTTATGGCTACACCTTC CASKKDSSGYGYTF
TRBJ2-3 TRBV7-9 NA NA TGTGCCAGCAGCTTCACAGGGTTAAGGGGAGATACGCAGTATTTT CASSFTGLRGDTQYF
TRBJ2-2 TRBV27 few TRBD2 TGTGCCAGCAGTTTGGTTAGCGGGGGGTTCACCGGGGAGCTGTTTTTT CASSLVSGGFTGELFF
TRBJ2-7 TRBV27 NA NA TGTGCCAGCAGTTTCCTAGGCAGGTCGATAGATTACGAGCAGTACTTC CASSFLGRSIDYEQYF
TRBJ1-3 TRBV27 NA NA TGTGCCAGCAGTTTATCCGCCGGACTTCTCTCTGGAAACACCATATATTTT CASSLSAGLLSGNTIYF
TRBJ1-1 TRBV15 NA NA TGTGCCACCAGCAGAGGGGGGGCCGGGATTTTAGGGAACACTGAAGCTTTCTTT CATSRGGAGILGNTEAFF
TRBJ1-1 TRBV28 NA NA TGTGCCAGCAGTATCATGACTGAAGCTTTCTTT CASSIMTEAFF
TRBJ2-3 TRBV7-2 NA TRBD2 TGTGCCAGCAGCTTAGCGCCGAGCGGGGGCACAGATACGCAGTATTTT CASSLAPSGGTDTQYF
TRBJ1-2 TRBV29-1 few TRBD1 TGCAGCGTTGCGGAGGGGGCCATCGCTAACTATGGCTACACCTTC CSVAEGAIANYGYTF
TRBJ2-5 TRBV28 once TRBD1 TGTGCCAGCAGTCCCCGGACAGGGCAAGAGACCCAGTACTTC CASSPRTGQETQYF
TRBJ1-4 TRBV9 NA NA TGTGCCAGCAGCGTGAATCCGGGAGCAACTAATGAAAAACTGTTTTTT CASSVNPGATNEKLFF
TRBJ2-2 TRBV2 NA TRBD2 TGTGCCAGCAGTGACCTAGCGGCCTCGAACACCGGGGAGCTGTTTTTT CASSDLAASNTGELFF
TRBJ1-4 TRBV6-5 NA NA TGTGCCAGCAGTTACTCGTCGCCAGGGCGAGATGAAAAACTGTTTTTT CASSYSSPGRDEKLFF
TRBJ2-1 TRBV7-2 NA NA TGTGCCAGCAGCTTACGGTGGGAGGACAATGAGCAGTTCTTC CASSLRWEDNEQFF
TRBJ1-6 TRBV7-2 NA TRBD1 TGTGCCAGCAGCTCCGGACAGGGGGGTTCACCCCTCCACTTT CASSSGQGGSPLHF
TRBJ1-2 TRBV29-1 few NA TGCAGCCCCTCTGGGGGGCATAAGGACTATGGCTACACCTTC CSPSGGHKDYGYTF
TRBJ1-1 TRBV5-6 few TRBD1 TGTGCCAGCAGCCGATTCGACAGGGAGGTCACTGAAGCTTTCTTT CASSRFDREVTEAFF
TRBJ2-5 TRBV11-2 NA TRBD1 TGTGCCAGCAGCTTAGCCAGGGACAGGGGGGAGGAGACCCAGTACTTC CASSLARDRGEETQYF
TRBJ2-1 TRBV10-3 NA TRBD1 TGTGCCATCAGGACCGGGACAGGTGACAATGAGCAGTTCTTC CAIRTGTGDNEQFF
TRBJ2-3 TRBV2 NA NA TGTGCCAGCAGTGAAGTAGTGGGCAGCCCAGATACGCAGTATTTT CASSEVVGSPDTQYF
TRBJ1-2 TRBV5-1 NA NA TGCGCCAGCAGCTTGGCCGGCCCCAGCGGCTACACCTTC CASSLAGPSGYTF
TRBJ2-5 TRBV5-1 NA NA TGCGCCAGCAGCCCCAGGGTTCAAGAGACCCAGTACTTC CASSPRVQETQYF